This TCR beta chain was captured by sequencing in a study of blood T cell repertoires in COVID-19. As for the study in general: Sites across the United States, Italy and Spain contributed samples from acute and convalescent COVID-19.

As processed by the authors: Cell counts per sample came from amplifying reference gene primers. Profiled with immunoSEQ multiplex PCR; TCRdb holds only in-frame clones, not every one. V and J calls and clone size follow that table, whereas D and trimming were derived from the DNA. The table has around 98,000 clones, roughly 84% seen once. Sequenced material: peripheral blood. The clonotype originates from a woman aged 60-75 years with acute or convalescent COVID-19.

The CDR3 region is CASSPHGGDFHTQYF. The DNA for the CDR3 is TGTGCCAGCAGTCCTCACGGGGGGGATTTCCATACGCAGTATTTT. V is TRBV28 and J is TRBJ2-3, with 8 positions matching TRBD2. V lost 5 bases, J lost 7 bases, and 11 bases stayed unmatched. Germline CDR1 and CDR2: MDHEN and SYDVKM. The CDR3 length is 15 residues.